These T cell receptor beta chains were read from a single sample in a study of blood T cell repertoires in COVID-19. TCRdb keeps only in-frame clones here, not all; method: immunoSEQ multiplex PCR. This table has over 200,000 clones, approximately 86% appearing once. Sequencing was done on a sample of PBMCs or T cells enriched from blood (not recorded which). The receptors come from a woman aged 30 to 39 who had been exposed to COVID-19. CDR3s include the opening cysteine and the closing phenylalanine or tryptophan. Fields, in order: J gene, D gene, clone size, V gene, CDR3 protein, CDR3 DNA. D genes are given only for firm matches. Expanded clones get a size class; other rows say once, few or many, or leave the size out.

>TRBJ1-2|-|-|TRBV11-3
CASSSAGEGYTF
TGTGCCAGCAGCTCCGCAGGGGAGGGCTACACCTTC
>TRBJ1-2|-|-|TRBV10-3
CAISEFPLPGAYGYTF
TGTGCCATCAGTGAGTTTCCCCTCCCTGGGGCTTATGGCTACACCTTC
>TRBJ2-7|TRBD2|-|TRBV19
CASSIASGGAYEQYF
TGTGCCAGTAGTATAGCTTCGGGGGGGGCCTACGAGCAGTACTTC
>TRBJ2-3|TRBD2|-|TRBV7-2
CASSLERAGTSGGTDTQYF
TGTGCCAGCAGCTTAGAAAGGGCCGGGACTAGCGGGGGCACAGATACGCAGTATTTT
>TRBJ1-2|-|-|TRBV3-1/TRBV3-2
CASSQDGRGGYTF
TGTGCCAGCAGCCAAGATGGGAGGGGCGGCTACACCTTC
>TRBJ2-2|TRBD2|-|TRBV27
CASSLGTSGVGELFF
TGTGCCAGCAGTTTAGGGACTAGCGGGGTCGGGGAGCTGTTTTTT
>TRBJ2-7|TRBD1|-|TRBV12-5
CASGLGQGAFEEQYF
TGTGCTAGTGGTTTGGGGCAGGGGGCGTTCGAAGAGCAGTACTTC
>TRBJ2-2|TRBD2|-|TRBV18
CASSLNVLAGDPNTGELFF
TGTGCCAGCTCACTAAACGTCCTAGCGGGGGACCCGAACACCGGGGAGCTGTTTTTT
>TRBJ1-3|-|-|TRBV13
CASSLAPEGGGNTIYF
TGTGCCAGCAGCTTAGCACCCGAGGGAGGAGGAAACACCATATATTTT
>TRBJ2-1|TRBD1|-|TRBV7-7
CASSLRGPGQGIDEQFF
TGTGCCAGCAGCTTAAGGGGCCCGGGACAGGGTATCGATGAGCAGTTCTTC
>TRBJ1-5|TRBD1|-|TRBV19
CASSISEGAISNQPQHF
TGTGCCAGTAGTATTAGCGAGGGGGCGATAAGCAATCAGCCCCAGCATTTT
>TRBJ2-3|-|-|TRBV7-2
CASSPVTSDTQYF
TGTGCCAGCAGCCCCGTGACATCAGATACGCAGTATTTT
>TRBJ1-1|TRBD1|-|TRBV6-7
CASSFNGTGVMNTEAFF
TGTGCCAGCAGTTTTAATGGGACAGGGGTTATGAACACTGAAGCTTTCTTT
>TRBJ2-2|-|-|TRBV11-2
CASSLDLQVPELFF
TGTGCCAGCAGCTTAGATCTTCAGGTGCCGGAGCTGTTTTTT
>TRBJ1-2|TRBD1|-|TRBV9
CASSVTPGTGGYTF
TGTGCCAGCAGCGTAACCCCTGGGACAGGGGGCTACACCTTC
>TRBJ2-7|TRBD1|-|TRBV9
CASSVGYRGDEQYF
TGTGCCAGCAGCGTAGGCTACAGGGGGGACGAGCAGTACTTC
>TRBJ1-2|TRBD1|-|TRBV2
CASTPGQVYNYGYTF
TGTGCCAGCACTCCGGGACAGGTATATAACTATGGCTACACCTTC
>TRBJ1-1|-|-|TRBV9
CASSVARNTEAFF
TGTGCCAGCAGCGTAGCTCGGAACACTGAAGCTTTCTTT
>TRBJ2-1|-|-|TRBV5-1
CASSPEGHLNNEQFF
TGCGCCAGCAGTCCTGAGGGACACTTGAACAATGAGCAGTTCTTC
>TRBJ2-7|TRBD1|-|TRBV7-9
CASSSNRDRTSYEQYF
TGTGCCAGCAGCTCCAACCGGGACAGGACCTCCTACGAGCAGTACTTC
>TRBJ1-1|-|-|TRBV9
CASSVASGASDTEAFF
TGTGCCAGCAGCGTAGCGTCAGGGGCGTCGGACACTGAAGCTTTCTTT
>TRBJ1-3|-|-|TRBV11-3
CASSTQGSGNTIYF
TGTGCCAGCAGTACACAGGGCTCTGGAAACACCATATATTTT
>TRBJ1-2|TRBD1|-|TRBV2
CASSVGQGDGYTF
TGTGCCAGCAGTGTCGGACAGGGTGATGGCTACACCTTC
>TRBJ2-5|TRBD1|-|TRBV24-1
CATSEEDRGETQYF
TGTGCCACCAGTGAAGAGGACAGGGGGGAGACCCAGTACTTC
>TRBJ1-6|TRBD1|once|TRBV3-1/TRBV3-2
CASSQVRDRDSPLHF
TGTGCCAGCAGCCAAGTCCGGGACAGGGATTCACCCCTCCACTTT
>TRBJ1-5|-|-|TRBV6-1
CASSEVGVGQPQHF
TGTGCCAGCAGTGAAGTCGGGGTTGGACAGCCCCAGCATTTT
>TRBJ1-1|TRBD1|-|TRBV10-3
CAITGGGTEAFF
TGTGCCATCACAGGGGGTGGCACTGAAGCTTTCTTT
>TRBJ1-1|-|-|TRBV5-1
CASSLTGIEAFF
TGCGCCAGCAGCTTAACCGGGATTGAAGCTTTCTTT
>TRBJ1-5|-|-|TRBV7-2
CASSLGRQLSNQPQHF
TGTGCCAGCAGCTTAGGCCGACAGCTTAGCAATCAGCCCCAGCATTTT
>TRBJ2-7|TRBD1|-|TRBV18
CASQGQGSSYEQYF
TGTGCCAGTCAAGGACAGGGGAGCTCCTACGAGCAGTACTTC
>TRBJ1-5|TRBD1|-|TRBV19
CASRDRGNQPQHF
TGTGCCAGTAGAGACAGGGGCAATCAGCCCCAGCATTTT
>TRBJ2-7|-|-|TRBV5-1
CASSLAPELNEQYF
TGCGCCAGCAGCTTGGCCCCGGAGTTGAACGAGCAGTACTTC
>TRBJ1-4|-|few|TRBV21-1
CASNSLSRQATNEKLFF
TGTGCCAGCAATTCCCTCTCTCGACAAGCAACTAATGAAAAACTGTTTTTT
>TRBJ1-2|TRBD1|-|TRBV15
CATSGVKGTGEAF
TGTGCCACCAGCGGGGTCAAAGGGACAGGAGAGGCCTTC
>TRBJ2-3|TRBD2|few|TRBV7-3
CASSPLGLAGGRDTQYF
TGTGCCAGCAGCCCGCTGGGACTAGCGGGGGGGCGAGATACGCAGTATTTT
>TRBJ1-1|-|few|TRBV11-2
CASSWGVGGGNEAFF
TGTGCCAGCAGCTGGGGGGTAGGAGGCGGGAATGAAGCTTTCTTT
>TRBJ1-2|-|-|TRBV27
CASSPALSILYGYTF
TGTGCCAGCTCCCCTGCCCTTAGTATACTCTATGGCTACACCTTC
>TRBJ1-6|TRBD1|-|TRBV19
CASSRQGYNSPLHF
TGTGCCAGTAGCCGACAGGGGTATAATTCACCCCTCCACTTT
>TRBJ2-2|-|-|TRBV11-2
CASSLWSQGMGGELFF
TGTGCCAGCAGCTTATGGTCCCAGGGAATGGGCGGGGAGCTGTTTTTT